One and the same sample provided the 24 T cell receptor beta chains below, sequenced in a study of technical replicates of blood from a handful of donors. Some clones are missing from TCRdb's copy, which holds only in-frame ones; the method was immunoSEQ multiplex PCR. Seen here are some 64,000 clones, 80% to 95% observed once, and the top ten hold about 4.5%. The specimen sequenced was PBMCs. The receptors originated from a human donor in good health. Some clones in this sample may be carry-over from other donors' samples.

The chain recombines TRBV9 with TRBJ1-2; TRBD1 aligns across 10 bases. The J segment lost 4 bases and the V segment lost 4 bases, leaving 10 bases of the junction unmatched. The CDR3 length is 16 residues. In germline, CDR1 is SGDLS, CDR2 YYNGEE. The CDR3 DNA follows: TGTGCCAGCAGCCCCTCGACAGGGGGCGCCTCCTATGGCTACACCTTC. It translates to CASSPSTGGASYGYTF.

The CDR3 protein is CASGKAGDEQFF. For the CDR3, the DNA is TGTGCTAGTGGAAAAGCGGGAGATGAGCAGTTCTTC. The chain uses TRBV12-5 and TRBJ2-1; 8 positions match TRBD2. The CDR3 has 12 amino acids. Germline values: CDR1 LGHNT, CDR2 FRNRAP. J lost 8 bases, V lost 6 bases, and 3 bases had no gene match.

The table lists this clone with a count of one. The chain couples TRBV6-6 to TRBJ2-5; possible D gene TRBD1, 5 bases. There are 15 residues in the CDR3. Trimming took off 10 bases at V and 2 bases at J, with 20 bases between the two ends. Germline V CDR1 and CDR2: MNHNY, SVGAGI (reference sequence). CDR3 protein: CATSPGRIVQETQYF. CDR3 in DNA: TGTGCCACCTCCCCAGGGCGGATAGTACAAGAGACCCAGTACTTC.

The chain is built from TRBV4-3 and TRBJ2-5, with D possibly matching TRBD2 (5 bases). Germline V gives CDR1 LGHNA, CDR2 YSLEER. The V end lost 0 bases, the J end lost 9 bases, and 11 bases lay between the germline ends. The CDR3 length is 13 residues. CDR3 protein: CASSQEGGGPQYF. For the CDR3, the DNA is TGCGCCAGCAGCCAAGAAGGAGGTGGGCCCCAGTACTTC.

This rearrangement joins TRBV9 to TRBJ1-4, with TRBD1 identical over 11 bases. CDR3 length: 15 residues. Trimming cost V 3 bases and J 8 bases; bases outside gene matches: 6. CDR1 SGDLS and CDR2 YYNGEE come from the germline V gene. The CDR3 spells CASSARDRGDEKLFF. The CDR3 DNA is TGTGCCAGCAGCGCGCGGGACAGGGGGGACGAAAAACTGTTTTTT.

The chain recombines TRBV29-1 with TRBJ1-2; D uncertain. The CDR3 contains 11 residues. Trimming stripped 0 bases from V and 14 bases from J, with 13 bases between. Germline V gives CDR1 SQVTM, CDR2 ANQGSEA. The CDR3 DNA reads as TGCAGCGTTGAAGATCAAGGCCCGAGGACCTTC. This encodes CSVEDQGPRTF.

This chain links TRBV12-5 with TRBJ2-2; a weak D match, TRBD2 (5 bases). The CDR3 is 14 amino acids. The V gene's germline CDR1 is LGHNT and CDR2 FRNRAP. The V gene lost 1 base and the J gene lost 4 bases, with 7 bases spanning the gap. The CDR3 region has the DNA TGTGCTAGTGGTTTGGGGGGAGTCACCGGGGAGCTGTTTTTT. It encodes CASGLGGVTGELFF.

The chain employs TRBV7-3 and TRBJ2-1; 10 positions match TRBD2. J gave up 10 bases and V 4 bases, and 10 bases lay outside the gene matches. Germline V lookup: CDR1 SGHTA, CDR2 FQGTGA. CDR3 length: 15 residues. The DNA for the CDR3 is TGTGCCAGCAGCTCCCCTGAGCGGGAGGGGAAGGAGCAGTTCTTC. Translating it yields CASSSPEREGKEQFF.

CDR3 nucleotides: TGTGCCATCCAATTCGGGACAGGGGCCTACGAGCAGTACTTC. Translation: CAIQFGTGAYEQYF. The chain carries TRBV10-3 and TRBJ2-7, with 10 bases that match TRBD1. V lost 8 bases to trimming and J lost 2 bases; unmatched junction nucleotides: 6. The germline gives CDR1 ENHRY, CDR2 SYGVKD. The CDR3 is made up of 14 amino acids.

In this sample, this clone turned up many times. J is TRBJ2-3 and V is TRBV6-1, with TRBD2 matching 12 bases. J gave up 4 bases and V 0 bases, and 2 bases lay outside the gene matches. CDR3 length equals 16 residues. Germline CDR1 and CDR2: MNHNS and SASEGT. CDR3 residues: CASSEALAGGPDTQYF. CDR3 coding DNA: TGTGCCAGCAGTGAAGCGCTAGCGGGAGGGCCAGATACGCAGTATTTT.

This chain connects TRBV2 to TRBJ2-3, with D perhaps matching TRBD2 (5 bases). The CDR3 extends over 11 amino acids. Looked up from germline, CDR1 is SNHLY and CDR2 is FYNNEI. Trimming shortened V by 5 bases and J by 8 bases, and 8 bases separated the two germline ends. CDR3 coding DNA: TGTGCCAGCAGTTCGGCGGGTACGCAGTATTTT. Its protein is CASSSAGTQYF.

V is TRBV13 and J is TRBJ2-1; 8 bases line up with TRBD1. V dropped 5 bases and J dropped 12; count of bases not matched to a gene: 9. Germline CDR1 reads PRHDT; CDR2 reads FYEKMQ (reference sequence). The CDR3 covers 13 residues. The CDR3 region has the DNA TGTGCCAGCAGCACCCGACAGGGGACGGGGCAGTTCTTC. Residues: CASSTRQGTGQFF.

The V call is TRBV4-3, the J call TRBJ2-5; no definite D call. Germline assignment: CDR1 LGHNA and CDR2 YSLEER. The CDR3 loop spans 14 amino acids. The V end lost 3 bases, the J end lost 4 bases, and 12 bases lay between the germline ends. For the CDR3, the DNA is TGCGCCAGCAGCCATGGAACCGGGTTAGAGACCCAGTACTTC. Translation: CASSHGTGLETQYF.

This chain uses TRBV6-1 with TRBJ2-7, with TRBD2 matching 8 bases. The CDR3 is 13 amino acids. With 5 bases clipped from V and 2 bases from J, the junction kept 2 bases outside the gene matches. Germline V lookup: CDR1 MNHNS, CDR2 SASEGT. The CDR3 bases are TGTGCCAGCAGTACTAGCGGCCCCTACGAGCAGTACTTC. It is translated as CASSTSGPYEQYF.

The gene calls are TRBV5-6 and TRBJ2-7; D ambiguous. This CDR3 is 12 amino acids long. V lost 0 bases, J lost 4 bases, and 5 bases lay in between. The germline CDR1 and CDR2 sequences are SGHDT and YYEEEE. The CDR3 spells CASSLVGYEQYF. CDR3 sequence (DNA): TGTGCCAGCAGCTTGGTCGGTTACGAGCAGTACTTC.

Note on this clone: One end of the junction varies from germline; a read error may be responsible. The gene calls are TRBV4-3 and TRBJ2-1, with 12 bases fitting TRBD2. Germline V gives CDR1 LGHNA, CDR2 YSLEER. The CDR3 runs to 16 residues. CDR3 protein: CASSQGTSGYYNEQFF. The CDR3 DNA reads as TGCGCCAGTAGCCAAGGGACTAGCGGGTACTACAATGAGCAGTTCTTC.

V usage is TRBV6-6 and J usage is TRBJ1-2, with D tentatively TRBD1 (6 bases). V lost 6 bases and J 7 bases, leaving 18 bases between the germline ends. The CDR3 has 14 amino acids. Germline loops: CDR1 MNHNY, CDR2 SVGAGI (reference sequence). CDR3 bases: TGTGCCAGCAGGGTTGGGAGCAGGGGCGCTGGCTACACCTTC. This translates into CASRVGSRGAGYTF.

The chain joins TRBV5-1 to TRBJ1-2; D might be TRBD1 (6 bases). The CDR3 spans 12 residues. In germline, CDR1 is SGHRS, CDR2 YFSETQ. V gave up 5 bases and J gave up 5 bases, with 10 bases separating them. In DNA form, the CDR3 reads TGCGCCAGCAGAACGGACAGTTATGGCTACACCTTC. Its translation is CASRTDSYGYTF.

This chain's CDR3 is CASNRENTEAFF. CDR3 nucleotides: TGTGCCAGCAATCGAGAGAACACTGAAGCTTTCTTT. The rearrangement uses TRBV6-6 and TRBJ1-1; no reliable D call. The germline CDR1 and CDR2 sequences are MNHNY and SVGAGI (reference sequence). CDR3 length: 12 amino acids. V was shortened by 7 bases and J by 1 base, with 7 bases between the two germline ends.

The chain carries TRBV4-2 and TRBJ2-1, with 14 bases aligning to TRBD2. This CDR3 has 15 amino acids. Trimming took 1 base from V and 10 from J; bases not matched to a gene: 3. Germline V lookup: CDR1 LGHNA, CDR2 YNFKEQ. CDR3: CASSQARTSGREQFF. Here the CDR3 DNA reads TGTGCCAGCAGCCAAGCACGGACTAGCGGGAGGGAGCAGTTCTTC.

This chain uses TRBV6-5 with TRBJ1-5; perhaps TRBD1 as D (5 bases). Trimming left V 4 bases short and J 8 bases short, with 12 bases between. The CDR3 length is 13 residues. The germline V gene encodes CDR1 MNHEY and CDR2 SVGAGI. The CDR3 sequence is CASSFQGGKPQHF. CDR3 coding DNA: TGTGCCAGCAGTTTTCAGGGTGGAAAGCCCCAGCATTTT.

The chain has TRBV5-6 and TRBJ1-6; TRBD1 agrees at 9 bases. Unmatched junction bases numbered 8, after V lost 1 base and J lost 18 bases. Germline CDR1 reads SGHDT; CDR2 reads YYEEEE. The CDR3 spans 13 residues. The CDR3 here is CASSLMGQGRGHF. The CDR3 nucleotides are TGTGCCAGCAGCTTGATGGGACAGGGAAGAGGCCACTTT. The full variable domain, rest sourced from reference TRBV5-6 and TRBJ1-6, is DAGVTQSPTHLIKTRGQQVTLRCSPKSGHDTVSWYQQALGQGPQFIFQYYEEEERQRGNFPDRFSGHQFPNYSSELNVNALLLGDSALYLCASSLMGQGRGHFGNGTRLTVT.

The rearrangement links TRBV9 to TRBJ2-1; 7 bases map to TRBD2. Germline CDR1 reads SGDLS; CDR2 reads YYNGEE. With V trimmed by 3 bases and J by 5 bases, 2 bases remained unmatched. The CDR3 length is 13 residues. The CDR3 protein is CASSGTSDNEQFF. In DNA form, the CDR3 reads TGTGCCAGCAGCGGTACTAGCGACAATGAGCAGTTCTTC.

This clone was picked up one time. The chain links TRBV7-6 to TRBJ1-3; TRBD1 matches 10 bases. Germline trimming cut 3 bases from V and 3 bases from J; bases unmatched to any gene: 2. The CDR3 spans 15 residues. Germline values: CDR1 SGHVS, CDR2 FNYEAQ. The CDR3 nucleotides read TGTGCCAGCAGCTTGACAGGGGGCATTGGAAACACCATATATTTT. Protein sequence: CASSLTGGIGNTIYF. The entire variable domain, with the rest obtained from reference TRBV7-6 and TRBJ1-3, is as follows: GAGVSQSPRYKVTKRGQDVALRCDPISGHVSLYWYRQALGQGPEFLTYFNYEAQQDKSGLPNDRFSAERPEGSISTLTIQRTEQRDSAMYRCASSLTGGIGNTIYFGEGSWLTVV.